This TCR beta chain comes out of a study of OX40 agonist ivuxolimab in advanced cancers. Study at large: Ivuxolimab, an agonist antibody against OX40 (CD134), was given to patients. Notes on the study in general: In general, CD8+ T cells held more expanded clones than CD4+ did, on average.

This CDR3 is built from 15 residues. Germline V gives CDR1 MNHNS, CDR2 SASEGT. With 3 bases removed from V and 1 base from J, the gap between germline ends came to 12 bases. Concerning this clone: The antigen is undetermined.

TCRdb's table, derived via immunoSEQ multiplex PCR, lists solely in-frame clones and lacks some. The sample lists around 74,000 clones; about 90% were seen once. Autoimmune disease history or systemic immunosuppression barred patients. The J gene is TRBJ1-1, the V gene TRBV6-1; the D gene is possibly TRBD1 (6 bases). This TCR came from an adult with an advanced solid tumor such as melanoma, head and neck, liver or kidney cancer. The source was CD4+ or CD8+ T cells sorted from blood, collected in a trial of the OX40 agonist ivuxolimab. The DNA of the CDR3 is TGTGCCAGCAGTGAGCCAGGGGCTTGGAACACTGAAGCTTTCTTT. Translated: CASSEPGAWNTEAFF.